The TCR beta chain under discussion was sequenced for a study of breast tumors, draining lymph nodes, adjacent tissues. Study results and caveats: Data fit most tumor T cells coming from lymph node, expanding in tumor. Compared with lymph nodes, tumors were less diverse; compared with nontumor tissue, more. That most tumor T cells come from lymph nodes remained unproven.

TCRdb reprocessed the multiplex PCR reads via MiXCR and lists one record per CDR3 protein. Of 200,000 to 250,000 distinct CDR3 sequences detected, roughly 32% appear once; the ten largest clones hold about 1.4%. The lymph nodes were axillary draining lymph nodes from breast cancer patients. This CDR3 spans 16 amino acids. The germline V gene encodes CDR1 SGDLS and CDR2 YYNGEE. Comments on this clonotype: The antigen is undetermined. A read error may produce the germline difference seen at one junction end.

The TCR originated in a female donor with breast cancer. Some clones in this sample may be carry-over from other donors' samples. V usage is TRBV9 and J usage is TRBJ2-6; D might be TRBD2 (5 bases). The material sequenced was axillary lymph node tissue. CDR3 in DNA: TGTGCCTGCAGCGCCCCTTGGGGAGCTGGGGCCAACGTCCTGACTTTC. This codes for CACSAPWGAGANVLTF.